One T cell receptor beta chain is described in this entry. The sample is drawn from a study of blood T cell repertoires in COVID-19. Study background: Collection of acute and convalescent COVID-19 samples took place in the United States, Italy and Spain.

Germline trimming cut 3 bases from V and 4 bases from J; bases unmatched to any gene: 1. Germline lookup yields CDR1 SGHTA and CDR2 FQGNSA. This CDR3 has 13 amino acids. Generated by immunoSEQ multiplex PCR, the TCRdb table keeps only in-frame clones and is missing some. The data show 95,000 to 150,000 clones, 80% to 90% seen once. The sequenced sample consisted of peripheral blood. V and J are TRBV7-2 and TRBJ2-5; 8 positions agree with TRBD1. This TCR came from a man between 65 and 85 years old with active or convalescent COVID-19. This chain's CDR3 is CASSLDRVETQYF. CDR3 nucleotide sequence: TGTGCCAGCAGCTTGGACAGGGTAGAGACCCAGTACTTC.